The 16 T cell receptor beta chains below come from one sample, sequenced in a study of cytotoxic CD8 clonotypes in ibrutinib-treated CLL. The protocol was immunoSEQ multiplex PCR, while the TCRdb copy is restricted to in-frame clones and leaves out a portion. The profile shows 200,000 or so clones, around 70% of them singletons. Sample: PBMCs, taken after 12 months of ibrutinib treatment. The receptors here all came from a human donor with chronic lymphocytic leukemia.

A remark on this clone: The same CDR3 can be traced to other DNA sequences in this sample. The chain joins TRBV6-5 to TRBJ1-1, with 9 bases that match TRBD1. The CDR3 spans 13 residues. The V gene's germline CDR1 is MNHEY and CDR2 SVGAGI. Unmatched junction bases numbered 0, after V lost 5 bases and J lost 2 bases. The CDR3 loop is CASSTGGNTEAFF. The CDR3, as DNA: TGTGCCAGCAGTACAGGGGGCAACACTGAAGCTTTCTTT.

The chain couples TRBV7-2 to TRBJ2-6; TRBD1 matches 10 bases. J was trimmed by 2 bases and V by 4 bases; bases with no gene match: 8. The CDR3 runs to 18 residues. Germline V gives CDR1 SGHTA, CDR2 FQGNSA. CDR3 in amino acids: CASSSSGTGVAGANVLTF. CDR3 sequence (DNA): TGTGCCAGCAGCTCGTCCGGGACAGGGGTGGCTGGGGCCAACGTCCTGACTTTC.

This rearrangement joins TRBV15 to TRBJ1-5; D not resolved. The ends were cut back, 8 bases at V and 8 bases at J, with 1 base in the middle. CDR1 and CDR2 from the germline V gene are LNHNV and YYDKDF (reference sequence). CDR3 length: 8 amino acids. CDR3 coding DNA: TGTGCCACCGAGCCCCAGCATTTT. Residues: CATEPQHF.

CDR3 DNA sequence: TGTGCCAGCAGTGAAGCAGGGTCGGAAAAACTGTTTTTT. It translates to CASSEAGSEKLFF. V usage is TRBV6-1 and J usage is TRBJ1-4; D is ambiguous. This CDR3 comprises 13 residues. Germline V CDR1 and CDR2: MNHNS, SASEGT. Between the trimmed V and J ends, which lost 0 bases and 8 bases, there was a span of 7 bases.

The gene calls are TRBV29-1 and TRBJ1-2, with D perhaps matching TRBD1 (6 bases). This CDR3 region has 11 residues. Trimming shortened V by 4 bases and J by 6 bases, and 9 bases separated the two germline ends. Per germline, CDR1 SQVTM and CDR2 ANQGSEA. In DNA, the CDR3 is TGCAGCGTTGGACAGGCCCATGGCTACACCTTC. It translates to CSVGQAHGYTF.

The chain is built from TRBV29-1 and TRBJ1-2; 9 bases align to TRBD1. Germline V CDR1 and CDR2: SQVTM, ANQGSEA. This CDR3 has 12 residues. Germline trimming cut 6 bases from V and 7 bases from J; bases unmatched to any gene: 6. CDR3 bases: TGCAGCGTACTACAGGGGGCGTCTGGCTACACCTTC. Its protein is CSVLQGASGYTF.

V gene TRBV7-6 combines with J gene TRBJ2-2, with D hard to call. Per germline, CDR1 SGHVS and CDR2 FNYEAQ. CDR3 length: 12 residues. Trimming pared 4 bases from V and 7 bases from J, leaving 7 bases between. CDR3 protein: CASSSIGGELFF. The CDR3 DNA follows: TGTGCCAGCAGCTCCATTGGCGGGGAGCTGTTTTTT.

At least ten counts were recorded for this clone. V is TRBV4-1 and J is TRBJ1-5; D may be TRBD1 (6 bases). The CDR3 is made up of 18 amino acids. The V gene's germline CDR1 is MGHRA and CDR2 YSYEKL. V was pared by 2 bases and J by 3 bases, with 20 bases between. The CDR3: CASSQQFPGAKDNQPQHF. The CDR3 DNA reads TGCGCCAGCAGCCAACAGTTCCCGGGGGCTAAGGACAATCAGCCCCAGCATTTT.

V usage is TRBV30 and J usage is TRBJ1-2; maybe TRBD1 (5 bases). Trimming pared 2 bases from V and 5 bases from J, leaving 12 bases between. The CDR3 is 13 residues long. Germline CDR1 reads GTSNPN; CDR2 reads SVGIG (reference sequence). The chain's CDR3 is CAWSKGTGYGYTF. As DNA, the CDR3 is TGTGCCTGGAGTAAAGGGACCGGGTATGGCTACACCTTC.

The chain combines TRBV2 with TRBJ2-7; D is possibly TRBD1 (6 bases). The CDR3 spans 14 residues. V lost 6 bases to trimming and J lost 6 bases, with 18 bases between them. Germline CDR1 is SNHLY and CDR2 is FYNNEI. The DNA for the CDR3 is TGTGCCAGCAGAATATACCGGGACACTCGCGAGCAGTACTTC. Encoded protein: CASRIYRDTREQYF. Full variable domain (remainder filled in from reference TRBV2 and TRBJ2-7): EPEVTQTPSHQVTQMGQEVILRCVPISNHLYFYWYRQILGQKVEFLVSFYNNEISEKSEIFDDQFSVERPDGSNFTLKIRSTKLEDSAMYFCASRIYRDTREQYFGPGTRLTVT.

The rearrangement joins TRBV5-1 to TRBJ2-5; D remains ambiguous. Per the germline V gene, CDR1 is SGHRS and CDR2 is YFSETQ. V dropped 0 bases and J dropped 2 bases, with 5 bases sitting between them. The CDR3 runs 13 residues. The CDR3 protein is CASSLEWQETQYF. The CDR3 DNA reads as TGCGCCAGCAGCTTGGAATGGCAAGAGACCCAGTACTTC.

The chain joins TRBV30 to TRBJ1-1; 7 nucleotides match TRBD1. Germline V gene lookup returns CDR1 GTSNPN and CDR2 SVGIG (reference sequence). This CDR3 spans 15 amino acids. V was pared by 8 bases and J by 2 bases, with 14 bases of the junction left unmatched. The CDR3 nucleotides are TGTGCCGCTAAAACCGGGACAGCCTCCAACACTGAAGCTTTCTTT. As protein: CAAKTGTASNTEAFF.

This clone was counted a few times. The V and J genes are TRBV5-8 and TRBJ2-5; 15 positions match TRBD2. Germline V gene lookup returns CDR1 SGHTS and CDR2 YDEGEE. V trimming: 2 bases; J trimming: 5 bases; junction bases outside the gene matches: 7. The CDR3 length is 17 residues. The CDR3 sequence is CASSFGLAGGPGETQYF. In DNA, the CDR3 is TGTGCCAGCAGCTTCGGACTAGCGGGAGGGCCTGGGGAGACCCAGTACTTC.

The chain uses TRBV5-4 and TRBJ2-5, with D perhaps matching TRBD2 (6 bases). Germline CDR1 SGHNT, CDR2 YYREEE (reference sequence). V was shortened by 2 bases and J by 5 bases, with 22 bases between the two germline ends. The CDR3 totals 17 residues. CDR3 residues: CASSFGDSIGSGETQYF. CDR3 coding DNA: TGTGCCAGCAGCTTTGGGGACTCCATCGGCTCCGGCGAGACCCAGTACTTC.

The sample holds one count of this clone. A read error is likely here: a far larger clone is one base away. J is TRBJ1-4 and V is TRBV11-3, with D possibly being TRBD1 (5 bases). This CDR3 contains 14 residues. Germline V gene data show CDR1 as SGHNT and CDR2 as YENEEA. V shed 1 base and J shed 3 bases, with 6 bases lying between them. The CDR3 loop is CASSLAGPNEKLFF. In DNA, the CDR3 is TGTGCCAGCAGCTTAGCAGGGCCTAATGAAAAACTGTTTTTT.

The chain uses TRBV25-1 and TRBJ2-5; D may match TRBD1 or TRBD2 (5 bases each). V was cut by 6 bases and J by 5 bases, with 13 bases left in between. The length of the CDR3 is 13 residues. Germline V lookup: CDR1 MGHDK, CDR2 SYGVNS. The DNA of the CDR3 is TGTGCCAGCAGGAAACGGGACCGGGAGACCCAGTACTTC. Its protein product is CASRKRDRETQYF.